Shown below are 19 T cell receptor beta chains from a single sample sequenced in a study of shared clonotypes between healthy human individuals. Data came from immunoSEQ multiplex PCR; TCRdb stores just in-frame clones and leaves some out. Found here are about 800,000 clones, about 97% of them singletons; the top ten hold over 0.2%. Cells designated naive CD8 were CD45RO-negative and were positively selected for CCR7, with terminally differentiated effector memory CD45RA+ cells excluded. Sequences were obtained from naive CD8+ T cells sorted from blood. These receptors were collected from a man aged 30 to 39 in good health.

V is TRBV5-4 and J is TRBJ2-3; 7 bases align to TRBD2. V lost 7 bases to trimming and J lost 6 bases; unmatched junction nucleotides: 11. This CDR3 contains 14 residues. Germline V CDR1 and CDR2: SGHNT, YYREEE (reference sequence). In DNA form, the CDR3 reads TGTGCCAGCCTTCGGGCACCCGGGGGGGATACGCAGTATTTT. It codes for CASLRAPGGDTQYF.

The J gene is TRBJ2-7, the V gene TRBV5-1; the match to TRBD2 covers 11 bases. Germline CDR1 SGHRS, CDR2 YFSETQ. The length of the CDR3 is 15 residues. J gave up 0 bases and V 1 base, and 0 bases lay outside the gene matches. The CDR3 DNA is TGCGCCAGCAGCTTGACTAGCGGGGGCTCCTACGAGCAGTACTTC. Its protein product is CASSLTSGGSYEQYF. The full variable domain, completed using reference TRBV5-1 and TRBJ2-7, is KAGVTQTPRYLIKTRGQQVTLSCSPISGHRSVSWYQQTPGQGLQFLFEYFSETQRNKGNFPGRFSGRQFSNSRSEMNVSTLELGDSALYLCASSLTSGGSYEQYFGPGTRLTVT.

The chain links TRBV10-2 to TRBJ2-2; 13 bases agree with TRBD2. The CDR3 contains 16 residues. The germline V gene encodes CDR1 WSHSY and CDR2 SAAADI. The ends lost 6 bases at V and 3 bases at J; junction bases unmatched: 4. Here the CDR3 reads CASSYGLAGDTGELFF. For the CDR3, the DNA is TGCGCCAGCAGCTACGGACTAGCGGGAGACACCGGGGAGCTGTTTTTT.

The V and J genes are TRBV4-3 and TRBJ2-4; D is perhaps TRBD2 (5 bases). Trimming removed 1 base from V and 8 bases from J, with 9 bases in between. The CDR3 has 13 residues. Germline V CDR1 and CDR2: LGHNA, YSLEER. This chain's CDR3 is CASSQGFGDIQYF. CDR3 DNA sequence: TGCGCCAGCAGCCAAGGGTTCGGGGACATTCAGTACTTC.

The chain recombines TRBV28 with TRBJ2-6; TRBD2 agrees at 10 bases. Looked up from germline, CDR1 is MDHEN and CDR2 is SYDVKM. V lost 2 bases and J lost 0; bases outside the gene matches: 10. This CDR3 is 20 amino acids long. The CDR3 loop reads CASSLSLAGDLRSGANVLTF. The CDR3 coding sequence is TGTGCCAGCAGTTTAAGCCTAGCGGGAGACCTTCGCTCTGGGGCCAACGTCCTGACTTTC.

CDR3 nucleotides: TGTGCCAGCAGCTTAGGGGCGGACAGGTGGTACGAGCAGTACTTC. It codes for CASSLGADRWYEQYF. The genes are TRBV7-6 and TRBJ2-7; 7 nucleotides match TRBD1. V lost 1 base and J lost 4; bases outside the gene matches: 7. In germline, CDR1 is SGHVS, CDR2 FNYEAQ. The CDR3 is 15 amino acids.

The gene calls are TRBV9 and TRBJ2-7; the match to TRBD1 covers 8 bases. CDR3 size: 15 residues. Germline CDR1 reads SGDLS; CDR2 reads YYNGEE. Trimming at V came to 3 bases and at J to 1 base, leaving 6 bases not matched to a gene. The CDR3 DNA is TGTGCCAGCAGCGCCGGGACAGGATATTCCTACGAGCAGTACTTC. Protein product: CASSAGTGYSYEQYF.

The chain combines TRBV28 with TRBJ2-7; the match to TRBD2 covers 8 bases. This CDR3 contains 15 residues. Per germline, CDR1 MDHEN and CDR2 SYDVKM. Unmatched junction bases numbered 3, after V lost 2 bases and J lost 0 bases. The CDR3 reads CASSLLAGDSYEQYF. CDR3 coding DNA: TGTGCCAGCAGTTTACTAGCGGGCGACTCCTACGAGCAGTACTTC.

The rearrangement joins TRBV5-1 to TRBJ2-2, with D perhaps matching TRBD2 (5 bases). This CDR3 comprises 16 residues. Trimming removed 0 bases at V and 7 bases at J, with 16 bases between. Germline CDR1 and CDR2: SGHRS and YFSETQ. The CDR3 coding sequence is TGCGCCAGCAGCTTGGAAGCGTCTCGACTAAGCGGGGAGCTGTTTTTT. It yields the protein CASSLEASRLSGELFF.

The chain carries TRBV6-6 and TRBJ1-5; no clear D gene. CDR3 length: 16 residues. Looked up from germline, CDR1 is MNHNY and CDR2 is SVGAGI (reference sequence). V gave up 6 bases and J gave up 6 bases, with 21 bases separating them. The CDR3 DNA sequence: TGTGCCAGCAGGATACCTGGGTCCAAATTGGGTCAGCCCCAGCATTTT. Its protein product is CASRIPGSKLGQPQHF.

The rearrangement links TRBV27 to TRBJ2-7; D is undetermined. This CDR3 region has 11 residues. Deletions cut 8 bases from V and 3 bases from J, with 8 bases between. CDR1 is MNHEY and CDR2 is SMNVEV in the germline V gene (reference sequence). CDR3 nucleotide sequence: TGTGCCAGCGGTCTACACTACGAGCAGTACTTC. Translated, it gives CASGLHYEQYF.

Regarding this clone: The sample has other DNA sequences that encode this CDR3 too. The chain joins TRBV19 to TRBJ2-7; D is ambiguous. The CDR3 spans 14 residues. V was clipped by 3 bases and J by 0 bases, with 9 bases between them. Germline V gene lookup returns CDR1 LNHDA and CDR2 SQIVND (reference sequence). This CDR3 is CASSITGSSYEQYF. DNA for the CDR3: TGTGCCAGTAGTATTACTGGAAGCTCCTACGAGCAGTACTTC.

CDR3 coding DNA: TGTGCCAGCAGTTCTGGACTAGCGGGCTCCTCCTACGAGCAGTACTTC. This encodes CASSSGLAGSSYEQYF. The chain couples TRBV27 to TRBJ2-7; 11 bases agree with TRBD2. The CDR3 spans 16 residues. The germline CDR1 and CDR2 sequences are MNHEY and SMNVEV (reference sequence). Trimming took 4 bases from V and 0 from J; bases not matched to a gene: 5.

This chain uses TRBV6-6 with TRBJ1-4; a weak D match, TRBD1 (5 bases). The germline V and J ends were trimmed by 4 bases and 5 bases, with 8 bases remaining between them. The CDR3 consists of 13 residues. CDR1 and CDR2 from the germline V gene are MNHNY and SVGAGI (reference sequence). For the CDR3, the DNA is TGTGCCAGCAGTTGGACACCGAATGAAAAACTGTTTTTT. This translates into CASSWTPNEKLFF.

V usage is TRBV4-1 and J usage is TRBJ2-7; D remains unclear. Trimming shortened V by 1 base and J by 5 bases, and 12 bases separated the two germline ends. The germline gives CDR1 MGHRA, CDR2 YSYEKL. The CDR3 has 14 residues. In DNA form, the CDR3 reads TGCGCCAGCAGCCAAGGAGCGCTCCTTAACGAGCAGTACTTC. Translating it yields CASSQGALLNEQYF.

The V call is TRBV9, the J call TRBJ2-1; 7 bases match TRBD2. The CDR3 consists of 16 residues. V was clipped by 4 bases and J by 0 bases; unmatched bases: 7. Germline lookup yields CDR1 SGDLS and CDR2 YYNGEE. The CDR3 DNA reads as TGTGCCAGCAGCTCGACTAGCACCAGCTCCTACAATGAGCAGTTCTTC. It yields the protein CASSSTSTSSYNEQFF. The full variable domain, its missing parts supplied by reference TRBV9 and TRBJ2-1, is DSGVTQTPKHLITATGQRVTLRCSPRSGDLSVYWYQQSLDQGLQFLIQYYNGEERAKGNILERFSAQQFPDLHSELNLSSLELGDSALYFCASSSTSTSSYNEQFFGPGTRLTVL.

This chain connects TRBV28 to TRBJ1-5; D remains ambiguous. CDR1 and CDR2 from the germline V gene are MDHEN and SYDVKM. The CDR3 loop spans 14 amino acids. Trimming left V 5 bases short and J 3 bases short, with 11 bases between. The CDR3 DNA reads TGTGCCAGCAGTCACGGGAGGAACAATCAGCCCCAGCATTTT. Its protein product is CASSHGRNNQPQHF.

The sample holds one count of this clone. The V call is TRBV7-6, the J call TRBJ2-7, with a weak D call TRBD1 (6 bases). V shed 1 base and J shed 2 bases, with 12 bases lying between them. Germline CDR1 SGHVS, CDR2 FNYEAQ. This CDR3 has 15 residues. This CDR3 reads CASSLVEGTTYEQYF. The CDR3 nucleotides read TGTGCCAGCAGCTTAGTAGAGGGGACAACCTACGAGCAGTACTTC.

J is TRBJ2-5 and V is TRBV2; no firm D call. This CDR3 has 11 residues. In germline, CDR1 is SNHLY, CDR2 FYNNEI. Deletions cut 7 bases from V and 4 bases from J, with 7 bases between. DNA for the CDR3: TGTGCCAGCATAGTTGTAGAGACCCAGTACTTC. This translates into CASIVVETQYF. Full variable domain (remainder filled in from reference TRBV2 and TRBJ2-5): EPEVTQTPSHQVTQMGQEVILRCVPISNHLYFYWYRQILGQKVEFLVSFYNNEISEKSEIFDDQFSVERPDGSNFTLKIRSTKLEDSAMYFCASIVVETQYFGPGTRLLVL.